The 8 T cell receptor beta chains below all came from one sample that was sequenced in a study of blood T cells in healthy people across ages. A second roughly 6 to 12 cycle PCR used barcoded and J-beta primers. TCRdb redid the calling of the 5' RACE reads with MiXCR, one entry per CDR3 protein. Of about 1.6 million distinct CDR3 sequences listed, roughly 32% are singletons. The sample consisted of blood. These receptors all come from a young woman in good health.

The chain has TRBV4-1 and TRBJ2-1; the match to TRBD2 covers 12 bases. The germline V gene encodes CDR1 MGHRA and CDR2 YSYEKL. The CDR3 runs to 14 residues. V was clipped by 4 bases and J by 10 bases; unmatched bases: 5. The CDR3 is CASSRLAGAGEQFF. In nucleotides, the CDR3 is TGCGCCAGCAGCCGACTAGCGGGGGCTGGGGAGCAGTTCTTC.

The chain uses TRBV28 and TRBJ1-1; no clear D. Germline V lookup: CDR1 MDHEN, CDR2 SYDVKM. V lost 3 bases, J lost 5 bases, and 13 bases lay in between. The length of the CDR3 is 14 residues. The CDR3 sequence: CASSLTPVETEAFF. In nucleotides, the CDR3 is TGTGCCAGCAGTTTGACCCCCGTGGAAACTGAAGCTTTCTTT.

In its sample, this clonotype was seen many times. The genes are TRBV29-1 and TRBJ2-7; perhaps TRBD2 as D (5 bases). The V gene's germline CDR1 is SQVTM and CDR2 ANQGSEA. Trimming shortened V by 0 bases and J by 0 bases, and 6 bases separated the two germline ends. The CDR3 spans 13 residues. The CDR3 spells CSVEEEGSYEQYF. DNA of the CDR3: TGCAGCGTTGAAGAAGAGGGCTCCTACGAGCAGTACTTC.

The CDR3 is CASSPDIYNEQFF. CDR3 bases: TGTGCCAGCAGTCCTGATATCTACAATGAGCAGTTCTTC. The chain uses TRBV27 and TRBJ2-1; D not resolved. Germline V gene sequence: CDR1 MNHEY, CDR2 SMNVEV (reference sequence). CDR3 size: 13 residues. V lost 5 bases and J lost 3, with 8 bases in between.

The V and J genes are TRBV3-1 and TRBJ1-1; D gene ambiguous. The CDR3 extends over 14 amino acids. Germline values: CDR1 LGHDT, CDR2 YNNKEL (reference sequence). V was trimmed by 5 bases and J by 3 bases, leaving 13 bases between them. CDR3 DNA sequence: TGTGCCAGCAGCATGGTCCGAGGATACACTGAAGCTTTCTTT. Protein sequence: CASSMVRGYTEAFF.

This clonotype was seen a few times. The rearrangement links TRBV20-1 to TRBJ2-7; weak D call: TRBD1 (6 bases). Trimming removed 6 bases at V and 5 bases at J, with 17 bases between. The V gene's germline CDR1 is DFQATT and CDR2 SNEGSKA (reference sequence). The CDR3 spans 13 residues. The CDR3 nucleotides are TGCAGTGCCGTCCGGGACAAAGTCAACGAGCAGTACTTC. Amino acid sequence: CSAVRDKVNEQYF.

The chain uses TRBV5-1 and TRBJ2-3; D is ambiguous. The CDR3 runs to 14 residues. CDR1 is SGHRS and CDR2 is YFSETQ in the germline V gene. The V end was cut by 3 bases, the J end by 1 base, with 9 bases between. The CDR3 region has the DNA TGCGCCAGCAGCTCAGCCGGGCGCACAGATACGCAGTATTTT. The encoded protein is CASSSAGRTDTQYF.

This clonotype showed up just once. The rearrangement uses TRBV6-2 or TRBV6-3 and TRBJ1-1; 7 positions agree with TRBD1. The length of the CDR3 is 15 residues. The V gene end was trimmed by 6 bases and the J gene end by 3 bases; junction bases not matched to a gene: 10. Per germline, CDR1 MNHEY and CDR2 SVGEGT. The CDR3 sequence is CASSQLKGADTEAFF. The CDR3 region has the DNA TGTGCCAGCAGCCAACTGAAGGGGGCGGACACTGAAGCTTTCTTT.